Shown below are 24 T cell receptor beta chains from a single sample sequenced in a study of high-grade serous ovarian cancer treatment subgroups. Using immunoSEQ multiplex PCR, the repertoire was profiled, and TCRdb retains in-frame clones only, with some absent. The sample holds about 2,700 clones; around 75% are singletons and the top ten take 15% to 20%. The tumor samples were collected prior to definitive surgery or chemotherapy. Source material: tumor tissue. These receptors came from a human donor with high-grade serous ovarian cancer.

This chain uses TRBV7-2 with TRBJ2-7, with TRBD2 matching 8 bases. Trimming cost V 4 bases and J 1 base; bases outside gene matches: 3. Germline CDR1 SGHTA, CDR2 FQGNSA. This CDR3 comprises 14 residues. The CDR3, as DNA: TGTGCCAGCAGCTATAGCGGGACTTCCTACGAGCAGTACTTC. Translation gives CASSYSGTSYEQYF.

For this clone: An end of the junction differs from the germline gene, which may be a read error. The chain employs TRBV6-6 and TRBJ2-4; D gene ambiguous. The CDR3 extends over 14 amino acids. Germline CDR1 and CDR2: MNHNY and SVGAGI (reference sequence). The CDR3 sequence: CASSQRTAENIQYF. CDR3 coding DNA: TGTGCCAGCAGCCAGAGAACAGCCGAAAACATTCAGTACTTC.

The chain combines TRBV7-9 with TRBJ1-2; D possibly corresponds to TRBD1 (6 bases). Germline V gene data show CDR1 as SEHNR and CDR2 as FQNEAQ (reference sequence). CDR3 length equals 14 residues. The V and J ends lost 4 bases and 1 base respectively, with 10 bases between them. The CDR3 DNA follows: TGTGCCAGCAGCTCAGGGGAGGGTAACTATGGCTACACCTTC. Translating it yields CASSSGEGNYGYTF.

This clone was recorded only once. The junction departs from germline at one end; a sequencing error may be responsible. J is TRBJ2-1 and V is TRBV5-4; D may be TRBD2 (7 bases). The CDR3 covers 12 residues. CDR1 is SGHNT and CDR2 is YYREEE in the germline V gene (reference sequence). The CDR3 DNA reads as TGTTCCAGCTTAACAGGGAGGGGTGAGCAGTTCTTC. Its translation is CSSLTGRGEQFF.

This clone was recorded only once. V is TRBV7-9 and J is TRBJ1-2, with 8 bases identical to TRBD1. The trim removed 5 bases at V and 0 bases at J, leaving 8 bases unmatched. Germline V lookup: CDR1 SEHNR, CDR2 FQNEAQ (reference sequence). This CDR3 has 16 amino acids. CDR3 region: CASSVDRGRTNYGYTF. In DNA, the CDR3 is TGTGCCAGCAGCGTAGACAGGGGTAGGACTAACTATGGCTACACCTTC.

The chain carries TRBV6-1 and TRBJ1-1, with 7 nucleotides matching TRBD1. The CDR3 has 14 residues. Germline lookup yields CDR1 MNHNS and CDR2 SASEGT. The V gene end was trimmed by 5 bases and the J gene end by 4 bases; junction bases not matched to a gene: 7. CDR3 nucleotides: TGTGCCAGCAGTCATACAGGGGCGGCCACTGAAGCTTTCTTT. Its protein is CASSHTGAATEAFF.

This clone was detected a few times. The chain recombines TRBV28 with TRBJ2-7; no clear D gene. The V and J ends lost 4 bases and 3 bases respectively, with 4 bases between them. There are 11 residues in the CDR3. Germline loops: CDR1 MDHEN, CDR2 SYDVKM. CDR3 in amino acids: CASSSRYEQYF. The DNA of the CDR3 is TGTGCCAGCAGTTCTCGCTACGAGCAGTACTTC.

The J gene is TRBJ2-7, the V gene TRBV5-2; no check of the table's D call, TRBD2, against the DNA was made. TRBV5-2 constitutes a pseudogene. The CDR3 length is 14 residues. DNA for the CDR3: TGTGCCAGCAGCCCAAGGGACTCTCCCTACGAGCAGTACTTC. Translating gives CASSPRDSPYEQYF.

J is TRBJ1-4 and V is TRBV7-2; D may be TRBD1 (6 bases). The CDR3 totals 14 residues. Germline V gives CDR1 SGHTA, CDR2 FQGNSA. V dropped 5 bases and J dropped 7 bases, with 14 bases sitting between them. The CDR3 protein is CASSPGGRTEKLFF. Here the CDR3 DNA reads TGTGCCAGCAGCCCCGGGGGGCGCACTGAAAAACTGTTTTTT.

This clone was detected a few times. Other DNA sequences of this sample code for an identical CDR3. The J gene is TRBJ2-1, the V gene TRBV28; D possibly corresponds to TRBD1 (6 bases). Germline lookup yields CDR1 MDHEN and CDR2 SYDVKM. The ends were cut back, 2 bases at V and 6 bases at J, with 14 bases in the middle. This CDR3 has 15 residues. CDR3 sequence reads: CASSLPGTPGNEQFF. DNA for the CDR3: TGTGCCAGCAGTTTACCCGGGACACCCGGCAATGAGCAGTTCTTC.

The V gene is TRBV5-4, the J gene TRBJ1-2; D ambiguous. Trimming removed 3 bases at V and 4 bases at J, with 13 bases between. This CDR3 is built from 14 residues. Germline CDR1 and CDR2: SGHNT and YYREEE (reference sequence). In DNA, the CDR3 is TGTGCCAGCAGCTCGGGTCGGCCCGCCTATGGCTACACCTTC. Translated, it gives CASSSGRPAYGYTF.

The chain joins TRBV23-1 to TRBJ2-7; the match to TRBD1 covers 8 bases. TRBV23-1 is filed as an ORF, its function uncertain. This CDR3 is 18 amino acids long. J was trimmed by 2 bases and V by 5 bases; bases with no gene match: 17. CDR3: CASSILRLAGTGPYEQYF. The CDR3 nucleotides read TGCGCCAGCAGTATTTTAAGATTAGCCGGGACAGGCCCCTACGAGCAGTACTTC.

This clone has only one observation. This sequence joins TRBV7-9 and TRBJ2-3; the match to TRBD2 covers 10 bases. Trimming removed 3 bases from V and 2 bases from J; junction bases left unmatched: 11. Germline V gene data show CDR1 as SEHNR and CDR2 as FQNEAQ (reference sequence). The CDR3 contains 18 residues. The CDR3 here is CASSFYGVLAGITDTQYF. CDR3 in DNA: TGTGCCAGCAGCTTCTACGGGGTACTAGCGGGGATCACAGATACGCAGTATTTT.

This chain links TRBV4-3 with TRBJ1-2, with D maybe TRBD1 (5 bases). This CDR3 region has 15 residues. V lost 6 bases and J 0 bases, leaving 14 bases between the germline ends. Germline CDR1 is LGHNA and CDR2 is YSLEER. The CDR3 sequence: CASSLGRHSNYGYTF. For the CDR3, the DNA is TGCGCCAGCAGTTTGGGACGCCACTCTAACTATGGCTACACCTTC.

This chain links TRBV30 with TRBJ1-6; D is ambiguous. The CDR3 consists of 12 residues. Germline CDR1 and CDR2: GTSNPN and SVGIG (reference sequence). V was shortened by 5 bases and J by 7 bases, with 9 bases between the two germline ends. DNA for the CDR3: TGTGCCTGGGATGGAGCGAATTCACCCCTCCACTTT. Encoded protein: CAWDGANSPLHF.

V is TRBV18 and J is TRBJ2-7; D is possibly TRBD1 (5 bases). The CDR3 spans 13 residues. The V and J ends lost 3 bases and 2 bases respectively, with 8 bases between them. Germline V gives CDR1 KGHSH, CDR2 LQKENI. In nucleotides, the CDR3 is TGTGCCAGCTCACCCGACAGCACCTACGAGCAGTACTTC. This encodes CASSPDSTYEQYF.

The chain links TRBV21-1 to TRBJ2-2. TRBV21-1 is classified as a pseudogene. This CDR3 spans 13 amino acids. CDR3 region: CASSKRPFWELFF. In nucleotides, the CDR3 is TGTGCCAGCAGCAAACGCCCTTTTTGGGAGCTGTTTTTT.

The chain employs TRBV2 and TRBJ2-1, with a tentative D call TRBD1 (6 bases). V lost 7 bases to trimming and J lost 2 bases, with 9 bases between them. This CDR3 region has 13 residues. Germline CDR1 reads SNHLY; CDR2 reads FYNNEI. The CDR3 nucleotides read TGTGCCAGCAAGGACAGCGCCTACAATGAGCAGTTCTTC. Protein sequence: CASKDSAYNEQFF.

The J gene is TRBJ2-5, the V gene TRBV10-3, with 9 nucleotides matching TRBD2. The CDR3 sequence is 15 residues long. Germline V lookup: CDR1 ENHRY, CDR2 SYGVKD. The trim removed 1 base at V and 4 bases at J, leaving 4 bases unmatched. The CDR3 nucleotides read TGTGCCATCAGTGAGTACCTAGCGGGACGAGAGACCCAGTACTTC. It is translated as CAISEYLAGRETQYF.

The V gene is TRBV29-1, the J gene TRBJ1-1; no clear D. CDR1 is SQVTM, CDR2 ANQGSEA, per germline. Between the trimmed V and J ends, which lost 5 bases and 3 bases, there was a span of 10 bases. This CDR3 is 12 amino acids long. The CDR3 loop is CSVMGVHTEAFF. The CDR3 nucleotides read TGCAGCGTTATGGGTGTGCACACTGAAGCTTTCTTT.

The genes are TRBV18 and TRBJ1-5; D is uncertain. The CDR3 totals 13 residues. Per the germline V gene, CDR1 is KGHSH and CDR2 is LQKENI. The V and J ends lost 2 bases and 5 bases respectively, with 7 bases between them. The CDR3 spells CASSPSPHQPQHF. The CDR3 DNA reads as TGTGCCAGCTCACCATCTCCCCATCAGCCCCAGCATTTT.

V usage is TRBV7-2 and J usage is TRBJ2-3, with TRBD1 as a possible D gene (5 bases). V dropped 3 bases and J dropped 0 bases, with 10 bases sitting between them. CDR1 is SGHTA and CDR2 is FQGNSA in the germline V gene. The CDR3 totals 15 residues. The CDR3 bases are TGTGCCAGCAGCTTGGGGCCAGTGAGCACAGATACGCAGTATTTT. Translating gives CASSLGPVSTDTQYF.

The chain has TRBV11-3 and TRBJ1-3; D unclear. Trimming stripped 4 bases from V and 2 bases from J, with 6 bases between. Germline V gives CDR1 SGHNT, CDR2 YENEEA. The CDR3 is made up of 13 amino acids. CDR3 amino acids: CASSSQPGNTIYF. DNA for the CDR3: TGTGCCAGCAGCTCCCAGCCTGGAAACACCATATATTTT.

This clone was recorded once. This chain links TRBV28 with TRBJ1-2; D is undetermined. Germline V gene sequence: CDR1 MDHEN, CDR2 SYDVKM. The V end was cut by 7 bases, the J end by 3 bases, with 15 bases between. This CDR3 spans 14 amino acids. The CDR3 DNA follows: TGTGCCAGCATTCAGGACTTGACCTACTATGGCTACACCTTC. This translates into CASIQDLTYYGYTF.